This TCR beta chain was sequenced in a study of T cells expressing NK-cell markers. TCRdb reprocessed the 5' RACE reads and stores each CDR3 protein as one record, lacking DNA. The sample is made up of 150,000 to 170,000 distinct CDR3 sequences, and the top ten hold around a third of it. This TCR derives from a woman aged 50 to 65 in good health. What was sequenced was blood T cells: a sorted CD56 or NKG2C T cell subset, CD4+ or CD8+ T cells, or bulk PBMC T cells (not recorded which).

The CDR3: CAISSGPPYEQYF. The rearrangement links TRBV11-2 to TRBJ2-7; TCRdb picks TRBD2, but there is no DNA to check that call. Germline CDR1 SGHAT, CDR2 FQNNGV. The CDR3 length is 13 residues.